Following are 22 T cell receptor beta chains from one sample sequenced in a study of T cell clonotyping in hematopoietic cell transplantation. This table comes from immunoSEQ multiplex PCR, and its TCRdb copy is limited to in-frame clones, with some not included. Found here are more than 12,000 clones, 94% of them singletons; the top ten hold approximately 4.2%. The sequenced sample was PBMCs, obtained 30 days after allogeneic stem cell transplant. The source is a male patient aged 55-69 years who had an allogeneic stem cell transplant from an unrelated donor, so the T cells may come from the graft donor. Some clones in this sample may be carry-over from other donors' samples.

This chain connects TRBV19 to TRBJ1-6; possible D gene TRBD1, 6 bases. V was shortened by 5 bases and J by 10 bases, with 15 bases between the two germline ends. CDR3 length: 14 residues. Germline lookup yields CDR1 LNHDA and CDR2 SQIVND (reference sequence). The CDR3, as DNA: TGTGCCAGTAGTGTTCCGGGACATGCCTCACCCCTCCACTTT. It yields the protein CASSVPGHASPLHF.

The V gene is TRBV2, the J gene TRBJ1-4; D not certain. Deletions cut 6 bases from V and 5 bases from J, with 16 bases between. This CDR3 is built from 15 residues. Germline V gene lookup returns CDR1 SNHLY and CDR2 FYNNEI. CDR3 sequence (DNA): TGTGCCAGCAGCGCGGAAATGAAGGGCAATGAAAAACTGTTTTTT. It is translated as CASSAEMKGNEKLFF.

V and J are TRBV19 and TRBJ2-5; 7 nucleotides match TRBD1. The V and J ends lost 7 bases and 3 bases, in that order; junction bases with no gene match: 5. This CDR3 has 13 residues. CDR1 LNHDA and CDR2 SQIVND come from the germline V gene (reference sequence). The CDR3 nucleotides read TGTGCCAGTACGCCGACAGGGAAAGAGACCCAGTACTTC. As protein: CASTPTGKETQYF.

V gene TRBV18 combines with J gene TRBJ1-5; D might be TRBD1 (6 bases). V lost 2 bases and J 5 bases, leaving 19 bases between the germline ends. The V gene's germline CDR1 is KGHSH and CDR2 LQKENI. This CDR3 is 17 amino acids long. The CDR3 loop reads CASSPTTIRGGDQPQHF. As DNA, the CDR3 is TGTGCCAGCTCACCAACCACGATCAGGGGAGGGGATCAGCCCCAGCATTTT.

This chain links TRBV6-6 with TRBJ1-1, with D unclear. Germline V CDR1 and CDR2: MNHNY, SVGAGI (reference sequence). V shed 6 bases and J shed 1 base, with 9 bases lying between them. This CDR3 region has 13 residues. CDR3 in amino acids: CASSVGGNTEAFF. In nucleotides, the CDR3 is TGTGCCAGCAGCGTGGGAGGGAACACTGAAGCTTTCTTT.

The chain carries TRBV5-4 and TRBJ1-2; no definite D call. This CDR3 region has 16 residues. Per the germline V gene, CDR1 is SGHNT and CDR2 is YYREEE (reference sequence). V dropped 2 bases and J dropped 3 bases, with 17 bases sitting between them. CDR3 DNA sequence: TGTGCCAGCAGCTTTCGCCGGAGCCTAAGTTACTATGGCTACACCTTC. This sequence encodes CASSFRRSLSYYGYTF.

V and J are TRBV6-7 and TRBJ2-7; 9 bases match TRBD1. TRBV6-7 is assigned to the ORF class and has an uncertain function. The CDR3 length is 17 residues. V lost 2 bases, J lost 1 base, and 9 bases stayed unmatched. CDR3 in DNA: TGTGCCAGCAGTTACGGCGACAGGACAGGGGATTCCTACGAGCAGTACTTC. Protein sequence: CASSYGDRTGDSYEQYF.

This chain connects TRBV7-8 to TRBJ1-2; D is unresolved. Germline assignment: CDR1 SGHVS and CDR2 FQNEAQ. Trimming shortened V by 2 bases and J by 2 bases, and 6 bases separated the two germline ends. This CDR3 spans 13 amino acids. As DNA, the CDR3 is TGTGCCAGCAGCTTACTCAGCAACTATGGCTACACCTTC. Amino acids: CASSLLSNYGYTF.

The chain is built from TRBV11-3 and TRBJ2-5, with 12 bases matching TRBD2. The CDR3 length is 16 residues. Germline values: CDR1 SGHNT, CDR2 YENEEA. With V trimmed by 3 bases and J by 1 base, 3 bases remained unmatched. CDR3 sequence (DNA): TGTGCCAGCAGCTTGACTAGCGGGGGCCTCCAAGAGACCCAGTACTTC. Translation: CASSLTSGGLQETQYF.

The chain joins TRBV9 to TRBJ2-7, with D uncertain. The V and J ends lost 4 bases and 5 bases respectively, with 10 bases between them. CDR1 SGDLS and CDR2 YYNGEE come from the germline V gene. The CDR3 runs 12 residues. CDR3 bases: TGTGCCAGCAGCTCCCGGTACGACGAGCAGTACTTC. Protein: CASSSRYDEQYF. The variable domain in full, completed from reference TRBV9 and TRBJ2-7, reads DSGVTQTPKHLITATGQRVTLRCSPRSGDLSVYWYQQSLDQGLQFLIQYYNGEERAKGNILERFSAQQFPDLHSELNLSSLELGDSALYFCASSSRYDEQYFGPGTRLTVT.

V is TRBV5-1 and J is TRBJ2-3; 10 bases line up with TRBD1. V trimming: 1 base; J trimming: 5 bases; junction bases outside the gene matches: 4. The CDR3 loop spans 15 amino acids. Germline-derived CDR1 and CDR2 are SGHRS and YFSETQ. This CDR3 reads CASSLMTGGIDTQYF. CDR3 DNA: TGCGCCAGCAGCTTGATGACAGGGGGCATAGATACGCAGTATTTT.

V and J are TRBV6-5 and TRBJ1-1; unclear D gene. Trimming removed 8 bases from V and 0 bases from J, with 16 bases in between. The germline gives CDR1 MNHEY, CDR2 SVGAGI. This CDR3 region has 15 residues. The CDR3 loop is CASRSPGSLNTEAFF. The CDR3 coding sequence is TGTGCCAGCCGCTCACCGGGATCACTGAACACTGAAGCTTTCTTT.

Here the CDR3 reads CASSSRTGEYEQYF. The CDR3 DNA reads as TGTGCCAGCAGCTCCCGGACAGGGGAATACGAGCAGTACTTC. The chain uses TRBV5-5 and TRBJ2-7, with 9 bases lining up with TRBD1. Trimming took 3 bases from V and 4 from J; bases not matched to a gene: 5. Germline V lookup: CDR1 SGHKS, CDR2 YYEKEE (reference sequence). This CDR3 has 14 residues.

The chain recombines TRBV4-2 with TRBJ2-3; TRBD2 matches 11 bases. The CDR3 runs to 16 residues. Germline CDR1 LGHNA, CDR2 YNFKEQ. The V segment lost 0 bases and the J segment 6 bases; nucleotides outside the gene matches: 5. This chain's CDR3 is CASSQELAGVFDTQYF. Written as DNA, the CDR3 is TGTGCCAGCAGCCAAGAACTAGCGGGAGTTTTCGATACGCAGTATTTT.

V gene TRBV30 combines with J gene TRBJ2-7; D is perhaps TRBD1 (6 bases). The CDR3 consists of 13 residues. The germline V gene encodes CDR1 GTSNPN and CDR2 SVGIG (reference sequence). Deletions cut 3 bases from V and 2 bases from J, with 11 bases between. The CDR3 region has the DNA TGTGCCTGGAGGAGGGACAACACCTACGAGCAGTACTTC. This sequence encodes CAWRRDNTYEQYF.

The CDR3 reads CAISDSSFSGGRSSYEQYF. The CDR3 DNA is TGTGCCATCAGTGACTCTAGCTTCAGCGGGGGGAGGAGCTCCTACGAGCAGTACTTC. The gene calls are TRBV10-3 and TRBJ2-7; 9 nucleotides agree with TRBD2. There are 19 residues in the CDR3. CDR1 and CDR2 from the germline V gene are ENHRY and SYGVKD. The junction had 15 bases not matched to a gene; V was cut back by 3 bases and J by 0 bases.

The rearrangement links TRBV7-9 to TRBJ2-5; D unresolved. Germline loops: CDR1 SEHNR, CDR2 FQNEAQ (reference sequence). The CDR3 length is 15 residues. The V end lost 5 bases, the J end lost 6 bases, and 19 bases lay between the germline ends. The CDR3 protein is CASSVPGPLRQTQYF. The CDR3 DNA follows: TGTGCCAGCAGCGTACCGGGCCCTTTAAGGCAGACCCAGTACTTC.

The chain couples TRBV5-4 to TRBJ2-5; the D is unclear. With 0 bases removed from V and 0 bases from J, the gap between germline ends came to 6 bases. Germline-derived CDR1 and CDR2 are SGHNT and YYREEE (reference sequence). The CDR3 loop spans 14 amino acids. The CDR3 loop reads CASSLAGNQETQYF. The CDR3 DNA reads TGTGCCAGCAGCTTGGCAGGCAACCAAGAGACCCAGTACTTC.

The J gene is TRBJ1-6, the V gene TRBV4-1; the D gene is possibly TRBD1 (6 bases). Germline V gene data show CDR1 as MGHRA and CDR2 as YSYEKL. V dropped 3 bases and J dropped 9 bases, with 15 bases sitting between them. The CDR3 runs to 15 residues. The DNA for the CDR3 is TGCGCCAGCAGCCAGGGGCAGGGGTTTAGTTCACCCCTCCACTTT. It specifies CASSQGQGFSSPLHF.

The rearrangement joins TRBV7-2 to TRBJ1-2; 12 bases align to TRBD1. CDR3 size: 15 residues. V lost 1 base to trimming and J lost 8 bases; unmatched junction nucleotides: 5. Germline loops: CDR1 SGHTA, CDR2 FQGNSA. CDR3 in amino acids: CASSLGDRGRRGYTF. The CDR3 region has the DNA TGTGCCAGCAGCTTAGGGGACAGGGGGCGACGGGGCTACACCTTC.

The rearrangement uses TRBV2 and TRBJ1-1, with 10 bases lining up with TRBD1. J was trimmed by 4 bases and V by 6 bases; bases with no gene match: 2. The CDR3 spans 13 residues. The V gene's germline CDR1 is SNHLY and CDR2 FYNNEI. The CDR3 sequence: CASSGQGVTEAFF. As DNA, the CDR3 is TGTGCCAGCAGCGGACAGGGGGTCACTGAAGCTTTCTTT.

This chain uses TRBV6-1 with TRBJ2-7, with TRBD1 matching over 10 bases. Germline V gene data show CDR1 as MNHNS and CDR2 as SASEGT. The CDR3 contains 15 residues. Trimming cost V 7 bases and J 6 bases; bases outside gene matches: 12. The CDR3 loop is CASIPPGQGTIEQYF. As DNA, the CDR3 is TGTGCCAGCATACCCCCGGGACAGGGGACGATCGAGCAGTACTTC.